This TCR beta chain stems from a study of shared clonotypes between healthy human individuals. Study-level information: CD4 naive and memory got three plates each, CD8 naive two, CD8 memory one.

Sorted-subset replicate PCRs used around 200 ng of genomic DNA. This amount corresponded to approximately 30,000 T cell genomes. Original processing methods: Junction-only immunoSEQ data arrived without quality scores, meaning filtering differed. The protocol was immunoSEQ multiplex PCR, while the TCRdb copy is restricted to in-frame clones and leaves out a portion. D and trimming come from the DNA, and the V and J calls and clone size come from that table. The sample has over a million clones; approximately 78% are singletons. The TCR originated in a man younger than 35 in good health. Some clones in this sample may be carry-over from other donors' samples. The source material was memory CD4+ T cells from PBMCs. The subset denotes: CD45RA-negative fraction.

CDR3 amino acids: CASSLVLVWDRVHEQYF. In DNA, the CDR3 is TGCGCCAGCAGCTTGGTGTTGGTGTGGGACAGGGTCCACGAGCAGTACTTC. V and J are TRBV5-1 and TRBJ2-7; 9 bases fit TRBD1. The CDR3 covers 17 residues. V trimming: 0 bases; J trimming: 5 bases; junction bases outside the gene matches: 12. CDR1 and CDR2 (germline): SGHRS, YFSETQ.